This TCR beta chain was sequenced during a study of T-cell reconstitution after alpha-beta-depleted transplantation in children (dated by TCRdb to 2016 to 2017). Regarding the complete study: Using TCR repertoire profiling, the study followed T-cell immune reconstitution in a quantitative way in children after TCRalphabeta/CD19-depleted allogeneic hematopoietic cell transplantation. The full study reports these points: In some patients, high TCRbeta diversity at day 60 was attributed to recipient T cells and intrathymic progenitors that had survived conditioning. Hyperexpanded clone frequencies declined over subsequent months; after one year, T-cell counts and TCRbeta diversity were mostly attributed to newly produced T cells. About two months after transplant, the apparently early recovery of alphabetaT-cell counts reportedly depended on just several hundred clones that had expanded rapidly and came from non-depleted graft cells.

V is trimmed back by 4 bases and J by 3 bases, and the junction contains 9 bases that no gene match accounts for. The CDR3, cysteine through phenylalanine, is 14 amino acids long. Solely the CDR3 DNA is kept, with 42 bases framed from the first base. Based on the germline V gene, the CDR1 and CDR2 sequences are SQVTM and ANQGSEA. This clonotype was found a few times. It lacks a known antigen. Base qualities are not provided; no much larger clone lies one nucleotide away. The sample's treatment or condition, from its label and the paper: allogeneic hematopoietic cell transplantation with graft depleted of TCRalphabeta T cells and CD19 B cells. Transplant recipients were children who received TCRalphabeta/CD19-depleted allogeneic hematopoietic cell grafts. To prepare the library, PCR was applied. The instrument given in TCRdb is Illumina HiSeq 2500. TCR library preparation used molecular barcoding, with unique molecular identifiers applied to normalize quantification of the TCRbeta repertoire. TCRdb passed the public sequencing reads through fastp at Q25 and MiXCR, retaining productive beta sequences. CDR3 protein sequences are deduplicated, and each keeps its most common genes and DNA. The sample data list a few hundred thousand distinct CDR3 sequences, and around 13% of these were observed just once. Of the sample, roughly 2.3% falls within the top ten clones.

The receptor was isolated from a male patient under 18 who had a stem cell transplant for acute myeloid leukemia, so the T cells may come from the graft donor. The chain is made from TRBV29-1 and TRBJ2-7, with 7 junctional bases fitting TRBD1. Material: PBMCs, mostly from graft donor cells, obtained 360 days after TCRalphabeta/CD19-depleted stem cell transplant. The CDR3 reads CSVVPRGLGYEQYF. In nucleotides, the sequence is TGCAGCGTTGTCCCGAGGGGGCTTGGCTACGAGCAGTACTTC.